This TCR beta chain appears in the sequencing data of a study of blood T cell repertoires in COVID-19. No more than 2 weeks before study entry, exposed participants had met a case of COVID-19. Trimming stripped 3 bases from V and 6 bases from J, with 16 bases between. The CDR3 totals 15 residues. Germline V gene lookup returns CDR1 WNHNN and CDR2 SYGVQD (reference sequence). Produced via immunoSEQ multiplex PCR; TCRdb's table is partial and in-frame only. In the table there are 350,000 or so clones, 88% of which are singletons. The receptor's source is a woman in her twenties or thirties who had been exposed to COVID-19. Sequencing was carried out using PBMCs or T cells enriched from blood (not recorded which). The chain combines TRBV10-1 with TRBJ2-3, with D tentatively TRBD2 (5 bases). CDR3 region: CASSEVVGEVDTQYF. As DNA, the CDR3 is TGCGCCAGCAGTGAAGTTGTGGGAGAGGTGGATACGCAGTATTTT.